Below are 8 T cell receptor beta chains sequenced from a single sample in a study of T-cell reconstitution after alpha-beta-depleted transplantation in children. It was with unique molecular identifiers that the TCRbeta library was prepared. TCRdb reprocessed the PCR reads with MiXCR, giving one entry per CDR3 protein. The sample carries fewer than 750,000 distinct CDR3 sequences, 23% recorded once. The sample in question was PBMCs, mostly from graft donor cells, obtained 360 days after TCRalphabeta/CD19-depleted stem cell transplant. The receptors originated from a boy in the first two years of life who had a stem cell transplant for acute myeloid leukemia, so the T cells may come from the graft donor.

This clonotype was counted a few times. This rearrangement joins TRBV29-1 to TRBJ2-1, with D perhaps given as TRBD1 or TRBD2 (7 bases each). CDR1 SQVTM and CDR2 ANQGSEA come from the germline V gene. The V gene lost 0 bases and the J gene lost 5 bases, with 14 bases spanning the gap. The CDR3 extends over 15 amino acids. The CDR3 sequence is CSVEDRRGGNNEQFF. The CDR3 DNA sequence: TGCAGCGTTGAAGATCGCAGGGGGGGGAACAATGAGCAGTTCTTC.

The CDR3 sequence: CASSESEYNEQFF. The CDR3 nucleotides are TGTGCCAGCAGTGAATCGGAGTACAATGAGCAGTTCTTC. The genes are TRBV2 and TRBJ2-1; D remains unclear. Trimming pared 2 bases from V and 4 bases from J, leaving 6 bases between. Germline loops: CDR1 SNHLY, CDR2 FYNNEI. CDR3 length: 13 amino acids.

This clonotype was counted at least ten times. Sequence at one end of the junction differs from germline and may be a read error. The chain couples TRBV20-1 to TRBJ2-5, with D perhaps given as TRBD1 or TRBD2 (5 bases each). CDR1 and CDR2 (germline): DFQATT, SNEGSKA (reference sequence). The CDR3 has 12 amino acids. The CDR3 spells CSASHGDLRRHF. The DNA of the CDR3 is TGCAGTGCTAGCCACGGGGACCTACGGAGGCACTTC.

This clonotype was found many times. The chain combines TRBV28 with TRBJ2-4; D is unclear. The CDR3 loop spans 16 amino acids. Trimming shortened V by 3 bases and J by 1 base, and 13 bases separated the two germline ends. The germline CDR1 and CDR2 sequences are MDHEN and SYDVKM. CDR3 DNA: TGTGCCAGCAGTTTCCTCGCCCGGGTGGCCAAAAACATTCAGTACTTC. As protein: CASSFLARVAKNIQYF.

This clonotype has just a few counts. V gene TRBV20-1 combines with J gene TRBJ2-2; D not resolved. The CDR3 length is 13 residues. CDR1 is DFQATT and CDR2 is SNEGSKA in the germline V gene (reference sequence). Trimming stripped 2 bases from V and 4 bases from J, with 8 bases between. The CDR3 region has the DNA TGCAGTGCTAGATCCGGCGGCACCGGGGAGCTGTTTTTT. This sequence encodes CSARSGGTGELFF.

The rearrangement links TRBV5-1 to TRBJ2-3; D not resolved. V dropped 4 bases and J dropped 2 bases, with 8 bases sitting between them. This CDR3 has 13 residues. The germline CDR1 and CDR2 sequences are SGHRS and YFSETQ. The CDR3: CASSDTVTDTQYF. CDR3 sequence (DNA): TGCGCCAGCAGCGACACAGTCACAGATACGCAGTATTTT.

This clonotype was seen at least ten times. CDR3 sequence reads: CATSRDYAIPGPDNEQFF. CDR3 sequence (DNA): TGTGCCACCAGCAGAGATTATGCCATTCCCGGGCCTGACAATGAGCAGTTCTTC. The chain uses TRBV15 and TRBJ2-1; D unclear. V gave up 0 bases and J gave up 5 bases, with 20 bases separating them. Germline lookup yields CDR1 LNHNV and CDR2 YYDKDF (reference sequence). The CDR3 covers 18 residues.

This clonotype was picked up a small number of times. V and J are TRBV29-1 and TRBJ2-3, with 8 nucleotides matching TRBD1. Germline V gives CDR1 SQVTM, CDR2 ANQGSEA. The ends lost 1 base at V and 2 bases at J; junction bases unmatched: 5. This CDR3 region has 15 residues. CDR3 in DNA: TGCAGCGTTGAAGGTCAGGGGGCCTTCACAGATACGCAGTATTTT. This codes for CSVEGQGAFTDTQYF.